This is a list of T cell receptor beta chains from one sample in a study of T cells in localized non-small cell lung cancer. Libraries were prepared by immunoSEQ multiplex PCR; TCRdb keeps only in-frame clonotypes and omits some of them. The repertoire consists of roughly 13,000 clones, with 70% to 90% occurring once and the leading ten covering less than 75%. The sample consisted of peripheral blood, taken before any cancer treatment. The receptors originated from a male donor aged 60 or older with stage III lung adenocarcinoma. Both conserved end residues are part of each CDR3.

v_call: TRBV19; j_call: TRBJ1-1; cdr3_aa: CASSIGANEAFF
v_call: TRBV5-1; j_call: TRBJ2-5; cdr3_aa: CASSPGTVQETQYF
v_call: TRBV5-1; j_call: TRBJ1-3; cdr3_aa: CASSLFGGPKEGSGNTIYF
v_call: TRBV7-2; j_call: TRBJ1-5; cdr3_aa: CASSVDRTRGQPQHF
v_call: TRBV7-9; j_call: TRBJ1-2; cdr3_aa: CASSFSGTGNYGYTF
v_call: TRBV29-1; j_call: TRBJ2-3; cdr3_aa: CSVDTGWETDTQYF
v_call: TRBV2; j_call: TRBJ1-3; cdr3_aa: CASSERGGTGNTIYF
v_call: TRBV2; j_call: TRBJ2-3; cdr3_aa: CASSESSQGTQYF
v_call: TRBV2; j_call: TRBJ1-2; cdr3_aa: CASNTNVAGYTF
v_call: TRBV21-1; j_call: TRBJ1-2; cdr3_aa: CASSSHAMDRSYGYTF
v_call: TRBV5-4; j_call: TRBJ2-1; cdr3_aa: CASSFGGLAGFNEQFF
v_call: TRBV4-2; j_call: TRBJ1-5; cdr3_aa: CASSQSPDSNQPQHF
v_call: TRBV4-1; j_call: TRBJ1-5; cdr3_aa: CASSPGDAWGQPQHF
v_call: TRBV4-2; j_call: TRBJ1-1; cdr3_aa: CASSMEDRETEAFF
v_call: TRBV19; j_call: TRBJ2-6; cdr3_aa: CASITLGGSTPGANVLTF
v_call: TRBV6-5; j_call: TRBJ1-5; cdr3_aa: CASSSTGLDQPQHF
v_call: TRBV27; j_call: TRBJ2-7; cdr3_aa: CASRAKREGTYEQYF
v_call: TRBV14; j_call: TRBJ2-2; cdr3_aa: CASSARGRKNTGELFF
v_call: TRBV19; j_call: TRBJ1-4; cdr3_aa: CASSSPSRQAQEKLFF
v_call: TRBV5-1; j_call: TRBJ2-7; cdr3_aa: CASSSPNDEQYF
v_call: TRBV18; j_call: TRBJ1-5; cdr3_aa: CASSPTGSYSNQPQHF
v_call: TRBV9; j_call: TRBJ2-1; cdr3_aa: CASSQPLGQKPQGSYNEQFF